The 15 T cell receptor beta chains listed next were all sequenced from one sample in a study of T cell repertoires in cytomegalovirus infection (dated 2019 in TCRdb). The sample's treatment or condition label is to be understood as: in vitro stimulation with specific CMV peptide epitopes to enrich CMV-specific T cells. These receptors have no identified antigens. Sequencing took place on an Illumina HiSeq 1500. Starting from the raw public reads, TCRdb applied fastp trimming at Q25, assembled clones with MiXCR and retained in-frame beta chains. Entries are consolidated by CDR3 protein sequence, retaining the most common genes and DNA. Present in this sample are 570,000 or so distinct CDR3 sequences, around 40% of which were seen just once. The top ten hold about half of the sample. The material sequenced was cultured PBMCs, taken from culture after CMV antigen stimulation. Receptor source: a human donor in good health (CMV status not recorded). Some clones in this sample may be carry-over from other donors' samples.

V and J are TRBV7-6 and TRBJ1-1; D ambiguous. V dropped 6 bases and J dropped 9 bases, with 17 bases sitting between them. Germline-derived CDR1 and CDR2 are SGHVS and FNYEAQ. The CDR3 totals 13 residues. CDR3 nucleotide sequence: TGTGCCAGCAGTGACGTACCCTCTTCTAAAGCTTTCTTT. Translated, it gives CASSDVPSSKAFF.

The chain carries TRBV12-5 and TRBJ1-1, with a tentative D call TRBD1 (5 bases). CDR3 length equals 14 residues. V lost 5 bases to trimming and J lost 6 bases, with 16 bases between them. Germline CDR1 reads LGHNT; CDR2 reads FRNRAP. CDR3 in DNA: TGTGCTAGTGGTCCAAGGGGTTCCGGGGCTGAAGCTTTCTTT. This sequence encodes CASGPRGSGAEAFF.

The chain is built from TRBV6-2 or TRBV6-3 and TRBJ1-5, with D possibly TRBD1 on 6 matching bases. CDR3 size: 14 residues. Trimming pared 6 bases from V and 1 base from J, leaving 10 bases between. The V gene's germline CDR1 is MNHEY and CDR2 SVGEGT. The CDR3 protein is CASRPTGSNQPQHF. The CDR3 DNA reads as TGTGCCAGCAGACCCACAGGGAGCAATCAGCCCCAGCATTTT.

The CDR3 DNA sequence: TGTGCCAGCAGCTGGGGACAGTCCTACGAGCAGTACTTC. Translation gives CASSWGQSYEQYF. The gene calls are TRBV7-2 and TRBJ2-7; 7 bases match TRBD1. The CDR3 length is 13 residues. V lost 4 bases, J lost 1 base, and 1 base stayed unmatched. CDR1 SGHTA and CDR2 FQGNSA come from the germline V gene.

This chain uses TRBV2 with TRBJ2-7; the D is unclear. Per germline, CDR1 SNHLY and CDR2 FYNNEI. The CDR3 runs to 12 residues. V was trimmed by 4 bases and J by 2 bases, leaving 6 bases between them. Written as DNA, the CDR3 is TGTGCCAGCAGTGCCACAGCCTACGAGCAGTACTTC. The encoded protein is CASSATAYEQYF.

This clonotype has only a few counts. V gene TRBV29-1 combines with J gene TRBJ2-5, with D perhaps assigned TRBD1 or TRBD2 (6 bases each). V gave up 4 bases and J gave up 2 bases, with 8 bases separating them. There are 12 residues in the CDR3. Germline V gene sequence: CDR1 SQVTM, CDR2 ANQGSEA. The CDR3: CSVGGGQETQYF. The CDR3 nucleotides are TGCAGCGTTGGAGGGGGGCAAGAGACCCAGTACTTC. The full variable domain, its missing parts supplied by reference TRBV29-1 and TRBJ2-5, is SAVISQKPSRDICQRGTSLTIQCQVDSQVTMMFWYRQQPGQSLTLIATANQGSEATYESGFVIDKFPISRPNLTFSTLTVSNMSPEDSSIYLCSVGGGQETQYFGPGTRLLVL.

The gene calls are TRBV19 and TRBJ2-5, with TRBD1 matching 7 bases. The V gene's germline CDR1 is LNHDA and CDR2 SQIVND (reference sequence). V gave up 6 bases and J gave up 5 bases; unmatched junction bases: 6. The length of the CDR3 is 13 residues. The CDR3 region has the DNA TGTGCCAGTAGCCCCGACAGGGTTGAGACCCAGTACTTC. This translates into CASSPDRVETQYF.

The V call is TRBV6-2 or TRBV6-3, the J call TRBJ1-6; D gene unclear. The germline gives CDR1 MNHEY, CDR2 SVGEGT. The V and J ends lost 8 bases and 3 bases respectively, with 11 bases between them. The CDR3 spans 14 residues. CDR3 protein: CASQLDGYNSPLHF. The DNA for the CDR3 is TGTGCCAGCCAATTGGACGGCTATAATTCACCCCTCCACTTT.

The J gene is TRBJ2-1, the V gene TRBV12-3 or TRBV12-4; D possibly corresponds to TRBD2 (6 bases). This CDR3 spans 18 amino acids. V shed 2 bases and J shed 0 bases, with 17 bases lying between them. CDR3 residues: CASSLSTSFFGSYNEQFF. The CDR3 DNA reads TGTGCCAGCAGTTTATCTACTAGCTTCTTTGGCTCCTACAATGAGCAGTTCTTC.

This clonotype came up once. The chain's CDR3 is CASSFAEPYLRSQFF. CDR3 nucleotides: TGCGCCAGCAGCTTCGCAGAACCTTACCTCCGCTCGCAGTTCTTC. V is TRBV5-1 and J is TRBJ2-1; no clear D gene. V dropped 2 bases and J dropped 12 bases, with 21 bases sitting between them. Germline CDR1 is SGHRS and CDR2 is YFSETQ. The CDR3 covers 15 residues.

V is TRBV7-2 and J is TRBJ1-2, with no clear D. This CDR3 contains 13 residues. Deletions cut 5 bases from V and 8 bases from J, with 15 bases between. Germline V gene lookup returns CDR1 SGHTA and CDR2 FQGNSA. The CDR3 loop is CASSLQGGLGYTF. CDR3 nucleotides: TGTGCCAGCAGCCTTCAAGGTGGGCTCGGCTACACCTTC.

The chain uses TRBV6-1 and TRBJ2-2; D is ambiguous. This CDR3 has 15 amino acids. Germline values: CDR1 MNHNS, CDR2 SASEGT. Trimming removed 6 bases at V and 4 bases at J, with 15 bases between. The CDR3 loop reads CASRPTSGFTGELFF. CDR3 DNA: TGTGCCAGCAGGCCAACCTCCGGGTTCACCGGGGAGCTGTTTTTT.

V and J are TRBV7-8 and TRBJ2-1; 10 bases line up with TRBD2. V lost 1 base, J lost 10 bases, and 4 bases stayed unmatched. This CDR3 contains 14 residues. From germline, CDR1 is SGHVS and CDR2 FQNEAQ. This chain's CDR3 is CASSLGASGGEQFF. DNA for the CDR3: TGTGCCAGCAGCTTAGGGGCTAGCGGGGGAGAGCAGTTCTTC.

A few counts support this clonotype. The V gene is TRBV28, the J gene TRBJ2-3; D gene uncertain. V was cut by 3 bases and J by 1 base, with 8 bases left in between. The CDR3 is 14 amino acids. The germline CDR1 and CDR2 sequences are MDHEN and SYDVKM. The CDR3 DNA is TGTGCCAGCAGTTTGTTTGGGGGCACAGATACGCAGTATTTT. It yields the protein CASSLFGGTDTQYF. Full variable domain (remainder filled in from reference TRBV28 and TRBJ2-3): DVKVTQSSRYLVKRTGEKVFLECVQDMDHENMFWYRQDPGLGLRLIYFSYDVKMKEKGDIPEGYSVSREKKERFSLILESASTNQTSMYLCASSLFGGTDTQYFGPGTRLTVL.

This rearrangement joins TRBV7-2 to TRBJ1-5, with D hard to call. Trimming removed 6 bases from V and 0 bases from J, with 12 bases in between. Per germline, CDR1 SGHTA and CDR2 FQGNSA. The CDR3 runs 15 residues. CDR3 sequence (DNA): TGTGCCAGCAGTCGGACCGCTTATAGCAATCAGCCCCAGCATTTT. This translates into CASSRTAYSNQPQHF.